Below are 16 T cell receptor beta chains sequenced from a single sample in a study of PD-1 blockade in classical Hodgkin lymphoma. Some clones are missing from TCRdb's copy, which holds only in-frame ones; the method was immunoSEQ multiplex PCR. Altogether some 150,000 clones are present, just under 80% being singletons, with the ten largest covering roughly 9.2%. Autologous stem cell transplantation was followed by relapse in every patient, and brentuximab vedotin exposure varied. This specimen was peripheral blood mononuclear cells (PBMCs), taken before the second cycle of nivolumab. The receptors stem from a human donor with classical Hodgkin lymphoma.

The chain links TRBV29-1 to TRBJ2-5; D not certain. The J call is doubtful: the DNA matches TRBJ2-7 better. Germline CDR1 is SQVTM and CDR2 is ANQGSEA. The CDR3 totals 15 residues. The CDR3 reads CSVGFLGRLPYEQYF. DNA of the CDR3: TGCAGCGTTGGTTTCCTTGGGCGACTTCCCTACGAGCAGTACTTC.

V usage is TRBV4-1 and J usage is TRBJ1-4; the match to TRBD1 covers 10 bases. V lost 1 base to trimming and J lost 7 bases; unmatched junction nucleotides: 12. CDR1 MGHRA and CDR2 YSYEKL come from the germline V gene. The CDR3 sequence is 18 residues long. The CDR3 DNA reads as TGCGCCAGCAGCCAAGGCATTGGGACAGGGGTAGGCAGTGAAAAACTGTTTTTT. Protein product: CASSQGIGTGVGSEKLFF.

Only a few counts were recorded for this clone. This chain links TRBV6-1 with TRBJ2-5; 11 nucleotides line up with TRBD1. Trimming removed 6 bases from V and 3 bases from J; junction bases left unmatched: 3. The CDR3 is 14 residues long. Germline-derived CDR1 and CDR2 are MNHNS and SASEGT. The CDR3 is CASRRTGGEETQYF. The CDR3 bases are TGTGCCAGCAGGCGGACAGGGGGCGAAGAGACCCAGTACTTC.

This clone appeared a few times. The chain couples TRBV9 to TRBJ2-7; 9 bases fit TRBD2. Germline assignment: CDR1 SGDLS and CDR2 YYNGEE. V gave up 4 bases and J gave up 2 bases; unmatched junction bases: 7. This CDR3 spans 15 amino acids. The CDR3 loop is CASSPMGGGAYEQYF. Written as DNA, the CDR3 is TGTGCCAGCAGCCCCATGGGCGGGGGGGCCTACGAGCAGTACTTC. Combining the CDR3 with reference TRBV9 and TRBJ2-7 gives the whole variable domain DSGVTQTPKHLITATGQRVTLRCSPRSGDLSVYWYQQSLDQGLQFLIQYYNGEERAKGNILERFSAQQFPDLHSELNLSSLELGDSALYFCASSPMGGGAYEQYFGPGTRLTVT.

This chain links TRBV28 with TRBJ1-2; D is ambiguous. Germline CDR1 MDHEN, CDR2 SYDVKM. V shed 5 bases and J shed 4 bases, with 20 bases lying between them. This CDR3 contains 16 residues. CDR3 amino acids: CASSPRRRAGAYGYTF. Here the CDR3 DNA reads TGTGCCAGCAGTCCCCGGCGCCGAGCGGGCGCCTATGGCTACACCTTC.

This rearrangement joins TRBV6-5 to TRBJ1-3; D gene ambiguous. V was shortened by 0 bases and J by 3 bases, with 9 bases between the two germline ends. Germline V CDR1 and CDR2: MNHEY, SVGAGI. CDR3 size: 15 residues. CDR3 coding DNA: TGTGCCAGCAGTTACTCCGGACGGTTTGGAAACACCATATATTTT. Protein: CASSYSGRFGNTIYF.

CDR3 sequence reads: CASSLASGYSYTF. DNA of the CDR3: TGTGCCAGCAGTCTAGCATCAGGATATAGCTACACCTTC. V and J are TRBV7-2 and TRBJ1-2; D remains ambiguous. CDR1 is SGHTA and CDR2 is FQGNSA in the germline V gene. This CDR3 has 13 residues. Trimming stripped 6 bases from V and 9 bases from J, with 17 bases between.

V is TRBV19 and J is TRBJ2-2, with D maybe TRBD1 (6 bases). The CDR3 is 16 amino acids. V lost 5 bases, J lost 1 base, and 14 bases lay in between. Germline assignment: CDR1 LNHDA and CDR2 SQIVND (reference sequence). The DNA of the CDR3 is TGTGCCAGTAGTCCACGAGGCAGGGGGAACACCGGGGAGCTGTTTTTT. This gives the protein CASSPRGRGNTGELFF.

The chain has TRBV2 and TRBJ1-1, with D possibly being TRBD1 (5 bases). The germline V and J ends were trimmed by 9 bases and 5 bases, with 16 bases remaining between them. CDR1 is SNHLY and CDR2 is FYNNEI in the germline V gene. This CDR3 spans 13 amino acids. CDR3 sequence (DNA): TGTGCCAGTTCCCGGGACCGTGGGACTGAAGCTTTCTTT. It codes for CASSRDRGTEAFF.

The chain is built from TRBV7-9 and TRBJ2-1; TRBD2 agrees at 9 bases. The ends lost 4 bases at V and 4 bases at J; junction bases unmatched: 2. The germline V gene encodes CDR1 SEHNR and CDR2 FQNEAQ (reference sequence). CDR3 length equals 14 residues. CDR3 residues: CASSSGLAYNEQFF. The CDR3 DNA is TGTGCCAGCAGCTCGGGACTAGCTTACAATGAGCAGTTCTTC.

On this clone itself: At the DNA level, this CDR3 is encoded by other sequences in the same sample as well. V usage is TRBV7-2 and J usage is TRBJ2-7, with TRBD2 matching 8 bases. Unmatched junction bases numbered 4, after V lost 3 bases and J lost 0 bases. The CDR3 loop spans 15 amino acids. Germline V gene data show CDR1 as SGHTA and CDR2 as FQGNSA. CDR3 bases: TGTGCCAGCAGCTTTCTTAGCGGGGCCTCCTACGAGCAGTACTTC. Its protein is CASSFLSGASYEQYF.

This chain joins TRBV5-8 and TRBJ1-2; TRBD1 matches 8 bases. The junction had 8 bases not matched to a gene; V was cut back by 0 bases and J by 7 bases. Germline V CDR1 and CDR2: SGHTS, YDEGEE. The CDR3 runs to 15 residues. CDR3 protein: CASSLEPSGGGGYTF. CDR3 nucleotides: TGTGCCAGCAGCTTGGAACCTTCAGGGGGCGGTGGCTACACCTTC. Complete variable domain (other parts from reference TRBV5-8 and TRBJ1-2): EAGVTQSPTHLIKTRGQQATLRCSPISGHTSVYWYQQALGLGLQFLLWYDEGEERNRGNFPPRFSGRQFPNYSSELNVNALELEDSALYLCASSLEPSGGGGYTFGSGTRLTVV.

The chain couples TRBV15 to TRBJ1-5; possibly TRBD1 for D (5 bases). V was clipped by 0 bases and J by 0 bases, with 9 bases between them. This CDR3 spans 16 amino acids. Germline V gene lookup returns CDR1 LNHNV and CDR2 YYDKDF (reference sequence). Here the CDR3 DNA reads TGTGCCACCAGCAGAGATCGGGGCAGTAGCAATCAGCCCCAGCATTTT. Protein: CATSRDRGSSNQPQHF.

CDR3 protein: CASSLQNTEAFF. The CDR3 DNA reads TGCGCCAGCAGCTTACAGAACACTGAAGCTTTCTTT. This chain uses TRBV5-1 with TRBJ1-1; D is uncertain. Germline V CDR1 and CDR2: SGHRS, YFSETQ. The CDR3 spans 12 residues. Trimming pared 2 bases from V and 1 base from J, leaving 3 bases between.

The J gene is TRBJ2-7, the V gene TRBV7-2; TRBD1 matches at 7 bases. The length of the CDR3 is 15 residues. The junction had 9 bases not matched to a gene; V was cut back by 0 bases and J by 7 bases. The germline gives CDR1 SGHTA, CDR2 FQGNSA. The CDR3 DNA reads TGTGCCAGCAGCTTAGCCTCGACAGGGAGAGGAGAGCAGTACTTC. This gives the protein CASSLASTGRGEQYF.

The CDR3 region is CAWSLNSNQPQHF. The CDR3 bases are TGTGCCTGGAGTCTCAATAGCAATCAGCCCCAGCATTTT. The chain employs TRBV30 and TRBJ1-5; D is unresolved. The CDR3 spans 13 residues. Germline lookup yields CDR1 GTSNPN and CDR2 SVGIG (reference sequence). V lost 2 bases, J lost 0 bases, and 5 bases lay in between.